Listed here are 9 T cell receptor beta chains from one sample, sequenced in a study of blood T cell repertoires in COVID-19. The data were produced by immunoSEQ multiplex PCR, yet TCRdb's version contains in-frame clones alone and is incomplete. The data contain about 180,000 clones, about nine tenths of them seen just once; the ten biggest clones take up roughly 1.5%. Sequenced sample: peripheral blood. All receptors derive from a woman aged 45 to 65 with acute or convalescent COVID-19.

The chain combines TRBV20-1 with TRBJ1-1; D uncertain. Germline V lookup: CDR1 DFQATT, CDR2 SNEGSKA (reference sequence). Trimming pared 3 bases from V and 4 bases from J, leaving 12 bases between. The CDR3 sequence is 13 residues long. The CDR3 loop reads CSASFSGGTEAFF. The CDR3 bases are TGCAGTGCTAGTTTTTCTGGAGGCACTGAAGCTTTCTTT.

In the case of this clone: The same CDR3 also results from other DNA sequences found in this sample. V usage is TRBV24-1 and J usage is TRBJ1-2; 7 bases line up with TRBD1. Germline values: CDR1 KGHDR, CDR2 SFDVKD. The CDR3 spans 14 residues. Trimming removed 3 bases from V and 3 bases from J; junction bases left unmatched: 3. The CDR3 here is CATSDPGTDYGYTF. The CDR3 coding sequence is TGTGCCACCAGTGATCCAGGGACAGACTATGGCTACACCTTC.

This chain joins TRBV12-3 or TRBV12-4 and TRBJ1-1; D gene uncertain. The CDR3 contains 12 residues. Trimming left V 2 bases short and J 6 bases short, with 7 bases between. CDR3 nucleotide sequence: TGTGCCAGCAGTTTACAGGCAGCTGAAGCTTTCTTT. Translated: CASSLQAAEAFF.

This chain joins TRBV6-6 and TRBJ2-7; 8 nucleotides line up with TRBD2. Per germline, CDR1 MNHNY and CDR2 SVGAGI (reference sequence). The length of the CDR3 is 15 residues. The J segment lost 4 bases and the V segment lost 10 bases, leaving 15 bases of the junction unmatched. The CDR3: CATASVGGGTYEQYF. CDR3 coding DNA: TGTGCCACGGCTTCGGTTGGCGGGGGGACTTACGAGCAGTACTTC.

The chain employs TRBV30 and TRBJ2-7, with no clear D. Germline V lookup: CDR1 GTSNPN, CDR2 SVGIG (reference sequence). Trimming cost V 2 bases and J 2 bases, with 7 bases left between them. There are 12 residues in the CDR3. The CDR3: CAWSKLAYEQYF. The CDR3 region has the DNA TGTGCCTGGAGTAAGCTTGCCTACGAGCAGTACTTC.

The CDR3 region has the DNA TGTGCCAGCAGCCGCGAGAACTATGGCTACACCTTC. Translated, it gives CASSRENYGYTF. J is TRBJ1-2 and V is TRBV12-3 or TRBV12-4; D gene unclear. There are 12 residues in the CDR3. V lost 6 bases to trimming and J lost 2 bases, with 7 bases between them.

The chain has TRBV7-9 and TRBJ1-2, with 7 bases matching TRBD1. Germline CDR1 is SEHNR and CDR2 is FQNEAQ (reference sequence). The CDR3 length is 16 residues. V was clipped by 4 bases and J by 8 bases; unmatched bases: 16. The CDR3 DNA follows: TGTGCCAGCAGCTCCCTCGCTCTAGACAGGGTAGGGGGCTACACCTTC. This translates into CASSSLALDRVGGYTF.

The chain uses TRBV18 and TRBJ2-3; D not certain. This CDR3 is built from 11 residues. Germline V CDR1 and CDR2: KGHSH, LQKENI. V gave up 6 bases and J gave up 4 bases, with 5 bases separating them. CDR3 residues: CASSPADTQYF. Here the CDR3 DNA reads TGTGCCAGCTCCCCCGCAGATACGCAGTATTTT.

The rearrangement links TRBV6-6 to TRBJ1-6; D is perhaps TRBD1 (5 bases). The CDR3 consists of 13 residues. CDR1 is MNHNY and CDR2 is SVGAGI in the germline V gene (reference sequence). The V end was cut by 8 bases, the J end by 8 bases, with 13 bases between. CDR3 nucleotides: TGTGCCAGCCAGTGGGGACTCGATTCACCCCTCCACTTT. The encoded protein is CASQWGLDSPLHF.